This entry lists 3 T cell receptor beta chains sequenced from one sample in a study of OX40 agonist ivuxolimab in advanced cancers. Libraries were prepared by immunoSEQ multiplex PCR; TCRdb keeps only in-frame clonotypes and omits some of them. The sample has over 40,000 clones, roughly 80% seen once. The material was CD4+ or CD8+ T cells sorted from blood, obtained in a trial of the OX40 agonist ivuxolimab. These receptors were obtained from an adult with an advanced solid tumor such as melanoma, head and neck, liver or kidney cancer.

J is TRBJ1-2 and V is TRBV5-6; no clear D. The V and J ends lost 5 bases and 4 bases respectively, with 9 bases between them. CDR3 size: 12 residues. Germline CDR1 is SGHDT and CDR2 is YYEEEE. The CDR3 coding sequence is TGTGCCAGCAGTTCAGGCCTCTATGGCTACACCTTC. Amino acid sequence: CASSSGLYGYTF.

The V call is TRBV7-3, the J call TRBJ1-2, with D tentatively TRBD1 (6 bases). Trimming took off 5 bases at V and 0 bases at J, with 10 bases between the two ends. The CDR3 is 14 amino acids. Germline assignment: CDR1 SGHTA and CDR2 FQGTGA. The CDR3, as DNA: TGTGCCAGCAGCCTCGACAGGACTAACTATGGCTACACCTTC. Amino acids: CASSLDRTNYGYTF.

The chain couples TRBV19 to TRBJ1-1, with 7 bases aligning to TRBD1. V lost 6 bases, J lost 3 bases, and 4 bases stayed unmatched. Germline V gives CDR1 LNHDA, CDR2 SQIVND (reference sequence). The CDR3 is made up of 13 amino acids. The CDR3, as DNA: TGTGCCAGTAGCCGAGGACAGGACACTGAAGCTTTCTTT. Residues: CASSRGQDTEAFF.